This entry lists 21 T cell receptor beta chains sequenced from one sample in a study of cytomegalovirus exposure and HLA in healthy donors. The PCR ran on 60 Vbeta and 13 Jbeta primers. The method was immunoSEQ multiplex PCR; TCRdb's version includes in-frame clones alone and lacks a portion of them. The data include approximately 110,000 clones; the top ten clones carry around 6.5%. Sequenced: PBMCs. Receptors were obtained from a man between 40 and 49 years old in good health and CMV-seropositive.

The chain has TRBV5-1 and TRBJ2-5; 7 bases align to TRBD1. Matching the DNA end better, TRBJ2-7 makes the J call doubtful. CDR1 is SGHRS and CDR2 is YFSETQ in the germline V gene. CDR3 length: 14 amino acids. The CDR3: CASSTGVGTYEQYF. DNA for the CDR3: TGCGCCAGCAGTACAGGGGTCGGAACCTACGAGCAGTACTTC.

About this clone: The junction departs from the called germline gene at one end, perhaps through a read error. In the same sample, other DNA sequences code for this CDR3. The CDR3 here is CASSLDRASYEQYF. CDR3 coding DNA: TGTGCCAGCAGCTTAGACAGGGCCAGCTACGAGCAGTATTTC. This chain uses TRBV7-2 with TRBJ2-7, with TRBD1 as a possible D gene (6 bases). CDR1 is SGHTA, CDR2 FQGNSA, per germline. There are 14 residues in the CDR3.

The CDR3 here is CASSQSSTGELFF. In DNA form, the CDR3 reads TGCGCCAGCAGCCAAAGTAGCACCGGGGAGCTGTTTTTT. The V gene is TRBV4-1, the J gene TRBJ2-2; no clear D. The CDR3 covers 13 residues. In germline, CDR1 is MGHRA, CDR2 YSYEKL. V was trimmed by 2 bases and J by 4 bases, leaving 5 bases between them.

This chain's CDR3 is CSVGDYPYEQYF. DNA of the CDR3: TGCAGCGTTGGGGACTACCCCTACGAGCAGTACTTC. The chain carries TRBV29-1 and TRBJ2-7; 7 bases line up with TRBD2. The V segment lost 4 bases and the J segment 2 bases; nucleotides outside the gene matches: 2. CDR1 is SQVTM, CDR2 ANQGSEA, per germline. There are 12 residues in the CDR3.

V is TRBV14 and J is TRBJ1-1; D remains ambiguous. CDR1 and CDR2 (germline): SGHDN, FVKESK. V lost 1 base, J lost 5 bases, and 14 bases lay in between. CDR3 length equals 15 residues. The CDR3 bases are TGTGCCAGCAGCCAAGGCACGGCGGATAGGACTGAAGCTTTCTTT. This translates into CASSQGTADRTEAFF.

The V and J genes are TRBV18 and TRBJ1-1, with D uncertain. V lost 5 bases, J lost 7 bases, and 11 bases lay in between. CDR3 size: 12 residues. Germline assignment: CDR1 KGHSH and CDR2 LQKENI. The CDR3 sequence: CASSMGAGEAFF. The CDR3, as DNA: TGTGCCAGCTCAATGGGCGCTGGTGAAGCTTTCTTT.

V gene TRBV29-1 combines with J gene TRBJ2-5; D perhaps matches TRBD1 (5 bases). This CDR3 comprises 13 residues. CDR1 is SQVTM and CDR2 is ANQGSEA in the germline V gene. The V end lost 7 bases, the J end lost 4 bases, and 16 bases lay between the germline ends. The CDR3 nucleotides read TGCAGCGAGAAGTCATTCCAGGGAGAGACCCAGTACTTC. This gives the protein CSEKSFQGETQYF.

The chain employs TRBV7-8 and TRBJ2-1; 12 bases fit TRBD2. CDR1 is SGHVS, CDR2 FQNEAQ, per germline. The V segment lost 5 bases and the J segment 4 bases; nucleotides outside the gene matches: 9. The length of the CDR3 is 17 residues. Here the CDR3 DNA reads TGTGCCAGCAGCCTCCGACTAGCGGGAGCCCTTTACAATGAGCAGTTCTTC. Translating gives CASSLRLAGALYNEQFF.

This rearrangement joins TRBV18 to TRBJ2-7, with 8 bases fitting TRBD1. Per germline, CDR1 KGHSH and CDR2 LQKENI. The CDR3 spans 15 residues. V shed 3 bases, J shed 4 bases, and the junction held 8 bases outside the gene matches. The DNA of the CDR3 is TGTGCCAGCTCACCTGGGGCAGGGGGCCGTTACGAGCAGTACTTC. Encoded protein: CASSPGAGGRYEQYF.

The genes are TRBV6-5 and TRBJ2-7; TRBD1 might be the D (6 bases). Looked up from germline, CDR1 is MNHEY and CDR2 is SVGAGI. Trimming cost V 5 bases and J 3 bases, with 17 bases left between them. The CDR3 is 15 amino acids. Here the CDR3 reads CASSTSGVTFYEQYF. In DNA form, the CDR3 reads TGTGCCAGCAGTACCTCAGGGGTGACCTTCTACGAGCAGTACTTC.

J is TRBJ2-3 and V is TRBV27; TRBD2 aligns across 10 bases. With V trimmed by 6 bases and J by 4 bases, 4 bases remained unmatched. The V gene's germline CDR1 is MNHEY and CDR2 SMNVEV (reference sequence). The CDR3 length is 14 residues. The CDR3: CASRLAGGPDTQYF. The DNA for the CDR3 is TGTGCCAGCAGATTAGCGGGAGGACCAGATACGCAGTATTTT.

The CDR3 sequence is CASSKDPFTGLDIQYF. The CDR3 DNA is TGTGCCAGCAGCAAAGATCCCTTTACAGGTCTCGACATTCAGTACTTC. The chain employs TRBV21-1 and TRBJ2-4; the table assigns TRBD1, which was not confirmed against the DNA. TRBV21-1 is deemed a pseudogene. There are 16 residues in the CDR3.

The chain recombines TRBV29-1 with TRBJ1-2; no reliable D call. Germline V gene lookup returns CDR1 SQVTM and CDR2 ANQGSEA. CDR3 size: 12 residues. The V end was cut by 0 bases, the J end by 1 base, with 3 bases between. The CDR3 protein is CSVEDSNYGYTF. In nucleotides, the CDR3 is TGCAGCGTTGAAGACAGTAACTATGGCTACACCTTC.

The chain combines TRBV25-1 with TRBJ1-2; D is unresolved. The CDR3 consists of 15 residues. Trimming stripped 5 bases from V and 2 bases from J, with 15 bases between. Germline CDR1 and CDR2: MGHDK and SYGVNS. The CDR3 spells CASSPEGSRNYGYTF. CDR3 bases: TGTGCCAGCAGTCCCGAAGGGAGCAGAAACTATGGCTACACCTTC.

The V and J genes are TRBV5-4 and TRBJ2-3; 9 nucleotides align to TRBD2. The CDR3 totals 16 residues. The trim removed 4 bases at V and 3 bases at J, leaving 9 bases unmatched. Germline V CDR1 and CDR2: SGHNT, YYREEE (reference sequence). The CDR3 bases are TGTGCCAGCAGCCCCGCGGCGGGAGGGCCGACAGATACGCAGTATTTT. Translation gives CASSPAAGGPTDTQYF. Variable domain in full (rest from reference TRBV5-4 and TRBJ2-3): ETGVTQSPTHLIKTRGQQVTLRCSSQSGHNTVSWYQQALGQGPQFIFQYYREEENGRGNFPPRFSGLQFPNYSSELNVNALELDDSALYLCASSPAAGGPTDTQYFGPGTRLTVL.

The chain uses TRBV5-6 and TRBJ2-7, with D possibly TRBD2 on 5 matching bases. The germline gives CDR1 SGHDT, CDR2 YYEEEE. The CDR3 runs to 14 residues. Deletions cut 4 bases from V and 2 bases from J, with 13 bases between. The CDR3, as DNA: TGTGCCAGCAGCCTTCCGGGAATTCCCTACGAGCAGTACTTC. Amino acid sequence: CASSLPGIPYEQYF.

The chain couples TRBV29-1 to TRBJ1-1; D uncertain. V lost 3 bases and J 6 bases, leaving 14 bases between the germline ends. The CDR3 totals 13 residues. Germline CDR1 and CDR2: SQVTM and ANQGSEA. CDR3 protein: CSVDQLMEAEAFF. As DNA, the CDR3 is TGCAGCGTTGATCAACTGATGGAGGCTGAAGCTTTCTTT.

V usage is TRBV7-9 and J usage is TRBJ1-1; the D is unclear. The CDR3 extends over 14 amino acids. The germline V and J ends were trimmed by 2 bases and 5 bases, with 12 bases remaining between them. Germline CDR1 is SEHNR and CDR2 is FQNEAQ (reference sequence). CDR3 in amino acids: CASSLPASGTEAFF. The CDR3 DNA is TGTGCCAGCAGCTTACCGGCCTCGGGGACTGAAGCTTTCTTT.

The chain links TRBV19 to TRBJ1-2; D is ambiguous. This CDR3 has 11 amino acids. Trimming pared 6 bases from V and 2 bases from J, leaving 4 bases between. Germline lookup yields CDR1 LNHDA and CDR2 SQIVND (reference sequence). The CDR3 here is CASRQNYGYTF. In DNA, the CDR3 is TGTGCCAGTAGACAGAACTATGGCTACACCTTC.

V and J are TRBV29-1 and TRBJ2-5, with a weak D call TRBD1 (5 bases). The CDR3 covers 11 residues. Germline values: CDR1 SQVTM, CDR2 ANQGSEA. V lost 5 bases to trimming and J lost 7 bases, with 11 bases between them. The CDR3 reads CSVPWGGTQYF. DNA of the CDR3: TGCAGCGTTCCCTGGGGCGGGACCCAGTACTTC. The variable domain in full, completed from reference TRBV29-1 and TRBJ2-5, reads SAVISQKPSRDICQRGTSLTIQCQVDSQVTMMFWYRQQPGQSLTLIATANQGSEATYESGFVIDKFPISRPNLTFSTLTVSNMSPEDSSIYLCSVPWGGTQYFGPGTRLLVL.

CDR3 in DNA: TGTGCCACCAGCAGAGTTCAGGGTGACACCGGGGAGCTGTTTTTT. Protein product: CATSRVQGDTGELFF. The chain uses TRBV15 and TRBJ2-2; D perhaps matches TRBD1 (5 bases). This CDR3 comprises 15 residues. V lost 1 base and J lost 3, with 9 bases in between. The germline V gene has CDR1 LNHNV and CDR2 YYDKDF (reference sequence).